These T cell receptor beta chains were read from a single sample in a study of beta chain features in type 1 diabetes. Sequenced by immunoSEQ multiplex PCR; TCRdb stores in-frame clones only, minus some. The table records 400,000 to 500,000 clones, about 15% of them present only once. What was sequenced was naive CD4+ T cells from blood. Receptors originate from a man aged 30 to 39 in good health. CDR3s include the opening cysteine and the closing phenylalanine or tryptophan. The D gene is left open where the match is weak. Expanded clones get a size class; other rows say once, few or many, or leave the size out.

few | . | TRBJ2-1 | TRBV30 | CAWSGYISGDSYNEQFF | TGTGCCTGGAGCGGTTATATCTCAGGGGACTCCTACAATGAGCAGTTCTTC
few | . | TRBJ2-7 | TRBV20-1 | CSAPRSYEQYF | TGCAGTGCTCCGAGAAGCTACGAGCAGTACTTC
few | TRBD2 | TRBJ2-1 | TRBV4-3 | CASSPLGLAGSYEQFF | TGCGCCAGCAGCCCATTAGGGCTAGCGGGATCGTATGAGCAGTTCTTC
few | . | TRBJ2-3 | TRBV5-6 | CASSFVGSHTDTQYF | TGTGCCAGCAGCTTCGTCGGGTCCCACACAGATACGCAGTATTTT
. | TRBD2 | TRBJ2-1 | TRBV7-2 | CASSPIAGGRPRQFF | TGTGCCAGCAGCCCTATAGCGGGAGGAAGGCCCAGGCAGTTCTTC
. | TRBD2 | TRBJ2-1 | TRBV19 | CASGGGTTINEQFF | TGTGCCAGTGGAGGCGGGACTACAATTAATGAGCAGTTCTTC
. | . | TRBJ2-2 | TRBV7-3 | CASSLTGSKYTGELFF | TGTGCCAGCAGCTTAACGGGCAGCAAATACACCGGGGAGCTGTTTTTT
few | . | TRBJ2-5 | TRBV2 | CASSEGPPGGQETQYF | TGTGCCAGCAGTGAAGGTCCACCCGGTGGGCAAGAGACCCAGTACTTC
. | . | TRBJ2-5 | TRBV7-9 | CASSREVVRETQYF | TGTGCCAGCAGCCGAGAGGTAGTACGAGAGACCCAGTACTTC
few | . | TRBJ1-2 | TRBV7-6 | CASSLQGIGYTF | TGTGCCAGCAGCTTACAGGGTATTGGCTACACCTTC
. | . | TRBJ2-3 | TRBV4-2 | CASSQVGVRADTQYF | TGTGCCAGCAGCCAAGTGGGGGTTCGGGCAGATACGCAGTATTTT
few | . | TRBJ1-6 | TRBV27 | CASSGNYISPLHF | TGTGCCAGCAGTGGTAACTATATTTCACCCCTCCACTTT
. | . | TRBJ2-1 | TRBV30 | CAWSGRSGGSYNEQFF | TGTGCCTGGAGTGGACGGTCTGGCGGCTCCTACAATGAGCAGTTCTTC
. | TRBD1 | TRBJ2-3 | TRBV5-1 | CASSPTGDGTDTQYF | TGCGCCAGCAGTCCTACAGGGGATGGGACAGATACGCAGTATTTT
once | TRBD2 | TRBJ2-1 | TRBV11-3 | CASSLDGREGYEQFF | TGTGCCAGCAGCTTAGATGGGCGGGAGGGCTATGAGCAGTTCTTC
. | . | TRBJ1-5 | TRBV9 | CASSVAGGDQPQHF | TGTGCCAGCAGCGTAGCGGGTGGGGATCAGCCCCAGCATTTT
few | . | TRBJ2-5 | TRBV21-1 | CASREARGYQETQYF | TGTGCCAGCCGCGAAGCCCGGGGCTACCAAGAGACCCAGTACTTC
. | TRBD2 | TRBJ2-3 | TRBV14 | CASSTYAGLVDTQYF | TGTGCCAGCAGCACTTACGCCGGACTAGTAGATACGCAGTATTTT
. | . | TRBJ2-7 | TRBV29-1 | CSVVQSYEQYF | TGCAGCGTTGTACAGTCCTACGAGCAGTACTTC
few | . | TRBJ2-5 | TRBV5-4 | CASSSGDSETQYF | TGTGCCAGCAGCTCAGGGGATTCAGAGACCCAGTACTTC
. | . | TRBJ1-3 | TRBV30 | CAWSRSEGNTIYF | TGTGCCTGGAGTAGGTCAGAAGGAAACACCATATATTTT
. | TRBD1 | TRBJ1-1 | TRBV5-1 | CASSSRQGATNTEAFF | TGCGCCAGCAGCTCCCGACAGGGGGCGACGAACACTGAAGCTTTCTTT